These T cell receptor beta chains were read from a single sample in a study of molecular identifiers for immune sequencing clone quantification. TCRdb re-derived calls from the PCR reads in MiXCR, one entry per CDR3 protein. The data hold hundreds of thousands of distinct CDR3 sequences, with about 25% observed a single time. The sequenced material came from naive CD8+ T cells from blood, with Jurkat cell RNA spiked in. Receptor source: a human donor in good health. Some libraries in this study had Jurkat cell RNA spiked in. CDR3s include the opening cysteine and the closing phenylalanine or tryptophan. The D gene is left open where the match is weak. A row's size may be missing; if present it is once, few, many or a size class.

>TRBJ1-1|many|TRBV14|-|16
TGTGCCAGCAGCCCCACTGCCCGGACAGCGAACACTGAAGCTTTCTTT
CASSPTARTANTEAFF
>TRBJ2-7|-|TRBV28|-|15
TGTGCCAGCAGTTGGACAGAAAGGCTTTCCTACGAGCAGTACTTC
CASSWTERLSYEQYF
>TRBJ1-6|-|TRBV20-1|TRBD1|17
TGCAGTGCGGGGACAGGGCTTTTGGGTGCCTATAATTCACCCCTCCACTTT
CSAGTGLLGAYNSPLHF
>TRBJ1-2|many|TRBV2|-|15
TGTGCCAGCAGTGAAGCTGACACCCTGTTCTATGGCTACACCTTC
CASSEADTLFYGYTF
>TRBJ2-7|few|TRBV5-4|TRBD1|14
TGTGCCAGCAGGGCCGGGACAGGGTCCTACGAGCAGTACTTC
CASRAGTGSYEQYF
>TRBJ1-5|many|TRBV28|-|16
TGTGCCAGCAGTTCCCGCGGGACTTTTAGGAATCAGCCCCAGCATTTT
CASSSRGTFRNQPQHF
>TRBJ2-7|-|TRBV6-2/TRBV6-3|TRBD2|14
TGTGCCAGCAGTTACTCGACGGGGGGAAACGAGCAGTACTTC
CASSYSTGGNEQYF
>TRBJ2-3|many|TRBV6-5|TRBD2|14
TGTGCCAGCAGCCCGGGAGGGTCCACAGATACGCAGTATTTT
CASSPGGSTDTQYF
>TRBJ1-5|few|TRBV5-6|-|14
TGTGCCAGCAGCTTAGGCAGGGCGAACCAGCCCCAGCATTTT
CASSLGRANQPQHF
>TRBJ2-5|-|TRBV19|TRBD2|14
TGTGCCAGTGAGCCGGCCGGCGGGGGGTTGACCCAGTACTTC
CASEPAGGGLTQYF
>TRBJ2-7|few|TRBV10-3|-|13
TGTGCCATCAACGGACAGTATTCCTACGAGCAGTACTTC
CAINGQYSYEQYF
>TRBJ2-7|-|TRBV27|-|11
TGTGCCAGCTCAATGGGGAACGAGCAGTACTTC
CASSMGNEQYF
>TRBJ2-1|-|TRBV13|-|16
TGTGCCAGCAGCCTCCTCCGGGCCTCCGGTTTTGGTGAGCAGTTCTTC
CASSLLRASGFGEQFF
>TRBJ2-2|-|TRBV4-3|-|14
TGCGCCAGCAGCCAGCTAAGCGGCACCGGGGAGCTGTTTTTT
CASSQLSGTGELFF
>TRBJ2-3|many|TRBV4-2|TRBD2|16
TGTGCCAGCAGCCAAGGGGTAGCGGGATTGGCAGATACGCAGTATTTT
CASSQGVAGLADTQYF
>TRBJ1-2|few|TRBV25-1|-|14
TGTGCCAGCAGTGAATCAACAGAATTGTATGGCTACACCTTC
CASSESTELYGYTF
>TRBJ2-7|few|TRBV27|TRBD2|16
TGTGCCAGCAGTCCCCGACTAGCGGAAAGCTCCTACGAGCAGTACTTC
CASSPRLAESSYEQYF
>TRBJ2-7|-|TRBV9|TRBD1|11
TGTGCCAGGGACAGGGTTTACGAGCAGTACTTC
CARDRVYEQYF